This TCR beta chain was profiled in a study of cytomegalovirus exposure and HLA in healthy donors. TCRdb keeps only in-frame clones here, not all; method: immunoSEQ multiplex PCR. This table has about 310,000 clones, roughly 86% appearing once. The germline V gene encodes CDR1 SGHRS and CDR2 YFSETQ. The CDR3 extends over 13 amino acids. With 3 bases removed from V and 1 base from J, the gap between germline ends came to 8 bases. The clonotype originates from a man aged 25 to 40 in good health and CMV-seronegative. Source material: PBMCs. The chain carries TRBV5-1 and TRBJ2-7; the D is unclear. This CDR3 is CASSYDKSYEQYF. CDR3 DNA: TGCGCCAGCAGCTATGACAAGTCCTACGAGCAGTACTTC. Based on the CDR3 plus reference TRBV5-1 and TRBJ2-7, the full variable domain is KAGVTQTPRYLIKTRGQQVTLSCSPISGHRSVSWYQQTPGQGLQFLFEYFSETQRNKGNFPGRFSGRQFSNSRSEMNVSTLELGDSALYLCASSYDKSYEQYFGPGTRLTVT.